Below, one TCR beta chain is given with its context. These data are taken from a study of T cell responses to AZD1222 COVID-19 vaccine. V was pared by 0 bases and J by 3 bases, with 14 bases between. The CDR3 is 15 amino acids. Germline lookup yields CDR1 GTSNPN and CDR2 SVGIG (reference sequence). The protocol was immunoSEQ multiplex PCR, while the TCRdb copy is restricted to in-frame clones and leaves out a portion. The repertoire holds about 110,000 clones, roughly 89% seen once, with 3.1% in the top ten. The receptor comes from an adult in good health. V is TRBV30 and J is TRBJ1-1, with D unresolved. Sequences were derived from peripheral blood, sampled on day 0 of MenACWY control vaccination. CDR3 amino acids: CAWSVGWEVDTEAFF. The CDR3 coding sequence is TGTGCCTGGAGTGTAGGTTGGGAGGTCGACACTGAAGCTTTCTTT.